Shown below are 13 T cell receptor beta chains from a single sample sequenced in a study of T cells after yellow fever vaccination. TCRdb re-derived calls from the 5' RACE reads in MiXCR, one entry per CDR3 protein. The repertoire holds a few hundred thousand distinct CDR3 sequences, roughly 17% seen once, with approximately 15% in the top ten. The specimen was PBMCs, collected 4 to 6 days after the first yellow fever vaccination. The receptors originated from a man aged 18 to 30 who received the YFV17D yellow fever vaccine.

This chain links TRBV29-1 with TRBJ1-1; 8 bases are a match to TRBD1. Germline lookup yields CDR1 SQVTM and CDR2 ANQGSEA. The CDR3 is 15 residues long. V shed 0 bases, J shed 1 base, and the junction held 4 bases outside the gene matches. CDR3 residues: CSVEDATGENTEAFF. The CDR3 coding sequence is TGCAGCGTTGAAGACGCGACAGGGGAGAACACTGAAGCTTTCTTT.

V is TRBV7-8 and J is TRBJ2-3; unclear D gene. The CDR3 is made up of 15 amino acids. The V and J ends lost 5 bases and 2 bases respectively, with 14 bases between them. Germline values: CDR1 SGHVS, CDR2 FQNEAQ. Here the CDR3 DNA reads TGTGCCAGCAGCACACTCGACTTATCCACAGATACGCAGTATTTT. Translated, it gives CASSTLDLSTDTQYF.

This clonotype was counted between two and nine times. This chain connects TRBV4-1 to TRBJ1-2; possibly TRBD1 for D (5 bases). Germline-derived CDR1 and CDR2 are MGHRA and YSYEKL. This CDR3 comprises 15 residues. Trimming took 2 bases from V and 6 from J, leaving 16 bases between them. The CDR3 region has the DNA TGCGCCAGCAGCCAACCCACCGGGGCGCGGGATGGCTACACCTTC. Its translation: CASSQPTGARDGYTF.

In DNA form, the CDR3 reads TGCGCCAGCAGCCGATATCACCTAGACTCTGGAAACACCATATATTTT. It translates to CASSRYHLDSGNTIYF. This chain connects TRBV4-1 to TRBJ1-3; D gene uncertain. In germline, CDR1 is MGHRA, CDR2 YSYEKL. V gave up 4 bases and J gave up 0 bases, with 13 bases separating them. The CDR3 contains 16 residues.

The table lists this clonotype with a few counts. The chain joins TRBV15 to TRBJ2-7; possibly TRBD2 for D (7 bases). The CDR3 sequence is 16 residues long. Trimming took off 1 base at V and 3 bases at J, with 16 bases between the two ends. Germline V gene sequence: CDR1 LNHNV, CDR2 YYDKDF (reference sequence). The CDR3 here is CATSRVSGDYYYEQYF. As DNA, the CDR3 is TGTGCCACCAGCAGAGTTTCAGGGGACTACTACTACGAGCAGTACTTC.

This rearrangement joins TRBV6-5 to TRBJ1-1; D might be TRBD1 (5 bases). CDR3 size: 14 residues. CDR1 and CDR2 (germline): MNHEY, SVGAGI. Deletions cut 4 bases from V and 3 bases from J, with 12 bases between. The CDR3 here is CASSFQSGDTEAFF. CDR3 DNA: TGTGCCAGCAGTTTCCAGTCGGGGGACACTGAAGCTTTCTTT.

This clonotype was picked up a small number of times. This chain joins TRBV4-3 and TRBJ2-5; 10 bases are a match to TRBD2. The CDR3 length is 16 residues. V shed 3 bases and J 4 bases; nucleotides not matched to a gene: 8. Looked up from germline, CDR1 is LGHNA and CDR2 is YSLEER. This chain's CDR3 is CASSHLAGEGGETQYF. The CDR3 DNA reads as TGCGCCAGCAGCCACCTAGCGGGGGAAGGAGGAGAGACCCAGTACTTC.

This clonotype was recorded once. The chain couples TRBV5-5 to TRBJ1-5; D is uncertain. V was clipped by 0 bases and J by 6 bases, with 19 bases between them. Germline loops: CDR1 SGHKS, CDR2 YYEKEE (reference sequence). CDR3 length: 17 amino acids. CDR3 in DNA: TGTGCCAGCAGCTTGGGCTCGGACCCCCCCCGGGGTCAGCCCCAGCATTTT. Its protein product is CASSLGSDPPRGQPQHF.

V gene TRBV6-2 or TRBV6-3 combines with J gene TRBJ2-7, with D possibly matching TRBD1 (5 bases). The CDR3 has 14 amino acids. Trimming stripped 2 bases from V and 6 bases from J, with 14 bases between. CDR1 and CDR2 from the germline V gene are MNHEY and SVGEGT. CDR3 protein: CASSYPLRGLEQYF. As DNA, the CDR3 is TGTGCCAGCAGTTACCCCCTAAGGGGTCTCGAGCAGTACTTC.

This rearrangement joins TRBV20-1 to TRBJ2-5; D unresolved. The germline gives CDR1 DFQATT, CDR2 SNEGSKA (reference sequence). The CDR3 covers 14 residues. Trimming stripped 6 bases from V and 2 bases from J, with 16 bases between. CDR3 DNA: TGCAGTGCAATAGACGTTAACAGACAAGAGACCCAGTACTTC. It translates to CSAIDVNRQETQYF.

Only a few counts were recorded for this clonotype. This chain connects TRBV11-2 to TRBJ1-2; tentative D call: TRBD1 (6 bases). This CDR3 region has 15 residues. The germline V gene encodes CDR1 SGHAT and CDR2 FQNNGV. V gave up 4 bases and J gave up 4 bases, with 16 bases separating them. The CDR3 bases are TGTGCCAGCAGCTCAAATAGGTACAGGGCCTATGGCTACACCTTC. Translation gives CASSSNRYRAYGYTF.

The V gene is TRBV15, the J gene TRBJ2-2; possibly TRBD2 for D (5 bases). The germline V gene has CDR1 LNHNV and CDR2 YYDKDF (reference sequence). V was trimmed by 5 bases and J by 5 bases, leaving 12 bases between them. This CDR3 has 14 amino acids. The CDR3, as DNA: TGTGCCACCAGCGTCCGGGAACGGACCGGGGAGCTGTTTTTT. Encoded protein: CATSVRERTGELFF. Full variable domain (rest looked up from reference TRBV15 and TRBJ2-2): DAMVIQNPRYQVTQFGKPVTLSCSQTLNHNVMYWYQQKSSQAPKLLFHYYDKDFNNEADTPDNFQSRRPNTSFCFLDIRSPGLGDTAMYLCATSVRERTGELFFGEGSRLTVL.

This clonotype was seen only once. This chain uses TRBV4-1 with TRBJ2-5; no definite D call. The CDR3 is 15 amino acids. The germline V gene encodes CDR1 MGHRA and CDR2 YSYEKL. V lost 0 bases to trimming and J lost 0 bases, with 8 bases between them. DNA of the CDR3: TGCGCCAGCAGCCAAGATAATCGGGACCAAGAGACCCAGTACTTC. Protein sequence: CASSQDNRDQETQYF.